This TCR beta chain was captured in a study of T-cell reconstitution after alpha-beta-depleted transplantation in children. Preparation of the TCRbeta library involved a method that used unique molecular identifiers. MiXCR, run by TCRdb on the PCR reads, gives a single entry per CDR3 protein. The sample holds hundreds of thousands of distinct CDR3 sequences, more than 10% seen once. This CDR3 has 12 residues. Per the germline V gene, CDR1 is MNHEY and CDR2 is SVGAGI. The trim removed 6 bases at V and 10 bases at J, leaving 6 bases unmatched. Source: PBMCs, taken from the stem cell graft. The chain carries TRBV6-5 and TRBJ2-1, with 7 nucleotides matching TRBD1. The receptor's source is a human donor who donated a stem cell graft to a child with Fanconi anemia. The CDR3 region is CASSQTGDEQFF. CDR3 nucleotide sequence: TGTGCCAGCAGCCAAACAGGGGACGAGCAGTTCTTC.